Here is one TCR beta chain with its context. It was with random hexamers that roughly 0.45 to 1 ug RNA was reverse transcribed. TCRdb reanalysed the immunoSEQ multiplex PCR reads using MiXCR and keeps one entry per CDR3 protein. The sample consists of about 300,000 distinct CDR3 sequences, 70% to 90% of them appearing once. The data stem from a study of CD8 T cells in Susac syndrome. The germline V gene encodes CDR1 LGHNA and CDR2 YNFKEQ. V shed 0 bases, J shed 7 bases, and the junction held 8 bases outside the gene matches. This CDR3 has 17 amino acids. The specimen was CD8+ T cells from PBMCs. The sequence was collected from a human donor with multiple sclerosis. V is TRBV4-2 and J is TRBJ2-1, with TRBD2 matching 11 bases. CDR3 sequence reads: CASSQDLGTSGYNEQFF. CDR3 sequence (DNA): TGTGCCAGCAGCCAAGATTTAGGGACTAGCGGCTATAATGAGCAGTTCTTC.